This record looks at one TCR beta chain sequence and its context. Its cognate antigen is unknown. The record originates from a study of cytotoxic CD8 clonotypes in ibrutinib-treated CLL. The CDR3 length is 15 residues. Trimming left V 7 bases short and J 0 bases short, with 11 bases between. CDR1 and CDR2 (germline): SGHNT, YYREEE (reference sequence). General study results and limits: Public clonotypes, found uncommonly, either contracted or stayed stable on treatment.

Some clones are missing from TCRdb's copy, which holds only in-frame ones; the method was immunoSEQ multiplex PCR. Among approximately 300,000 clones, about 80% were seen once, and the ten largest hold roughly 7%. The material sequenced was PBMCs, taken before ibrutinib treatment. This receptor was identified in a human donor with chronic lymphocytic leukemia. V and J are TRBV5-4 and TRBJ2-6, with D hard to call. CDR3 coding DNA: TGTGCCAGCTCGGAAGGAAGCTCTGGGGCCAACGTCCTGACTTTC. Amino acid sequence: CASSEGSSGANVLTF.